The entry below gives a single T cell receptor beta chain sequence along with its context. The germline V gene encodes CDR1 LNHDA and CDR2 SQIVND (reference sequence). The CDR3 is 14 amino acids. The V and J ends lost 7 bases and 2 bases respectively, with 13 bases between them. The data derive from a study of blood T cell repertoires in COVID-19. The assay was immunoSEQ multiplex PCR, and TCRdb's table has in-frame clones only and misses some. The sample records 150,000 to 200,000 clones, 70% to 80% being singletons. Sequenced material: peripheral blood. The clonotype comes from a woman aged 45-65 years with active or convalescent COVID-19. The chain links TRBV19 to TRBJ2-3; TRBD2 is a possible D gene (5 bases). This CDR3 reads CASKSGWATDTQYF. The CDR3 DNA is TGTGCCAGTAAGTCGGGGTGGGCCACAGATACGCAGTATTTT. Supplemented by reference TRBV19 and TRBJ2-3, the full variable domain reads DGGITQSPKYLFRKEGQNVTLSCEQNLNHDAMYWYRQDPGQGLRLIYYSQIVNDFQKGDIAEGYSVSREKKESFPLTVTSAQKNPTAFYLCASKSGWATDTQYFGPGTRLTVL.